These 26 T cell receptor beta chains originate from one sample sequenced in a study of post-analysis software for immune sequencing data. Study-level points and caveats: Roughly 5 TRBV segments, including TRBV5-6, TRBV5-1 and TRBV20-1, were more frequent in patients than controls.

The antigens these receptors bind are not known. Unique molecular identifiers were built into the TCR beta cDNA libraries. TCRdb processed the PCR reads anew with MiXCR; each CDR3 protein has one entry. The sample includes approximately 250,000 distinct CDR3 sequences, 36% of them seen just once. Input material: blood. The receptors derive from a girl aged 5-17 years with multiple sclerosis.

This clonotype occurred many times. The J gene is TRBJ1-4, the V gene TRBV28; unclear D gene. Between the trimmed V and J ends, which lost 4 bases and 5 bases, there was a span of 11 bases. The germline CDR1 and CDR2 sequences are MDHEN and SYDVKM. The CDR3 sequence is 14 residues long. CDR3 region: CASSSPTQNEKLFF. In DNA form, the CDR3 reads TGTGCCAGCAGTTCCCCGACCCAAAATGAAAAACTGTTTTTT.

In regard to this clonotype: A much bigger clone sits one base away, suggesting this may be a read error. The chain has TRBV3-1 and TRBJ2-1; the match to TRBD1 covers 8 bases. Germline CDR1 LGHDT, CDR2 YNNKEL (reference sequence). This CDR3 is built from 16 residues. V shed 2 bases, J shed 13 bases, and the junction held 16 bases outside the gene matches. CDR3 in amino acids: CASSQSGQGAAETQFF. In nucleotides, the CDR3 is TGTGCCAGCAGCCAATCAGGCCAGGGGGCGGCAGAGACCCAGTTCTTC.

In this sample, this clonotype turned up a few times. The V and J genes are TRBV20-1 and TRBJ1-5, with D possibly TRBD1 on 6 matching bases. Germline CDR1 DFQATT, CDR2 SNEGSKA (reference sequence). The CDR3 runs to 15 residues. V lost 6 bases, J lost 3 bases, and 18 bases lay in between. Here the CDR3 reads CSAREPTGNNQPQHF. Written as DNA, the CDR3 is TGCAGTGCGCGAGAGCCTACAGGGAACAATCAGCCCCAGCATTTT.

The CDR3 nucleotides are TGTGCCAGCAGTGGGAATGGGCGCAATCAGCCCCAGCATTTT. Amino acid sequence: CASSGNGRNQPQHF. The chain combines TRBV6-1 with TRBJ1-5; the D is unclear. The CDR3 has 14 residues. Germline CDR1 reads MNHNS; CDR2 reads SASEGT. With 4 bases removed from V and 2 bases from J, the gap between germline ends came to 9 bases.

The chain joins TRBV28 to TRBJ2-2; TRBD1 or TRBD2 may be the D gene (5 bases each). Germline V gene data show CDR1 as MDHEN and CDR2 as SYDVKM. The CDR3 extends over 15 amino acids. V lost 5 bases and J lost 4, with 14 bases in between. CDR3 sequence reads: CASSATRGPTGELFF. The CDR3 coding sequence is TGTGCCAGCAGTGCGACACGGGGACCCACCGGGGAGCTGTTTTTT. The full variable domain, completed using reference TRBV28 and TRBJ2-2, is DVKVTQSSRYLVKRTGEKVFLECVQDMDHENMFWYRQDPGLGLRLIYFSYDVKMKEKGDIPEGYSVSREKKERFSLILESASTNQTSMYLCASSATRGPTGELFFGEGSRLTVL.

The genes are TRBV11-2 and TRBJ2-3; 7 bases line up with TRBD2. This CDR3 spans 16 amino acids. From germline, CDR1 is SGHAT and CDR2 FQNNGV. The junction had 14 bases not matched to a gene; V was cut back by 5 bases and J by 6 bases. CDR3 loop: CASSPRDGSGWDTQYF. DNA for the CDR3: TGTGCCAGCAGCCCCAGGGATGGTAGCGGGTGGGATACGCAGTATTTT.

This clonotype has ten or more counts. The chain carries TRBV6-1 and TRBJ2-7; D is uncertain. The CDR3 is made up of 13 amino acids. Deletions cut 6 bases from V and 3 bases from J, with 12 bases between. Per the germline V gene, CDR1 is MNHNS and CDR2 is SASEGT. CDR3 in amino acids: CASRAVGYYEQYF. The CDR3 DNA follows: TGTGCCAGCAGGGCAGTCGGGTACTACGAGCAGTACTTC.

This clonotype was recorded many times. As DNA, the CDR3 is TGCAGTGCTAGGGCCCGGGCTAGTCGCTTCGAGACCCAGTACTTC. Translated: CSARARASRFETQYF. The chain couples TRBV20-1 to TRBJ2-5; no reliable D call. Trimming stripped 3 bases from V and 5 bases from J, with 19 bases between. Per the germline V gene, CDR1 is DFQATT and CDR2 is SNEGSKA (reference sequence). The CDR3 sequence is 15 residues long.

V usage is TRBV4-1 and J usage is TRBJ1-1; tentative D call: TRBD1 (5 bases). Germline V gives CDR1 MGHRA, CDR2 YSYEKL. The V end was cut by 5 bases, the J end by 7 bases, with 20 bases between. The CDR3 totals 15 residues. The CDR3 reads CASSSPRTPEDEAFF. Here the CDR3 DNA reads TGCGCCAGCAGCTCACCAAGGACACCTGAGGATGAAGCTTTCTTT.

Details on this clonotype: A much larger clone is a single base away; this may be a read error. The chain uses TRBV10-3 and TRBJ2-3; the D call may be TRBD1 or TRBD2 (5 bases each). The length of the CDR3 is 11 residues. Germline V gives CDR1 ENHRY, CDR2 SYGVKD. V lost 6 bases to trimming and J lost 11 bases, with 12 bases between them. The CDR3 DNA reads as TGTGCCATCAGGGGACGAGTGCAGCAGTATTTT. Amino acids: CAIRGRVQQYF.

DNA of the CDR3: TGCAGCGTCCGGGGCTCCTACAATGAGCAGTACTTC. It is translated as CSVRGSYNEQYF. The chain carries TRBV29-1 and TRBJ2-1; possibly TRBD1 or TRBD2 for D (5 bases each). TRBJ2-7 explains the end of the DNA better; the J call may be wrong. This CDR3 region has 12 residues. Germline CDR1 SQVTM, CDR2 ANQGSEA.

This clonotype was seen a single time. The genes are TRBV7-7 and TRBJ2-1; 10 nucleotides line up with TRBD2. This CDR3 has 16 residues. Germline-derived CDR1 and CDR2 are SSHAT and FNYEAQ (reference sequence). Trimming at V came to 5 bases and at J to 7 bases, leaving 11 bases not matched to a gene. The CDR3, as DNA: TGTGCCAGCAGCCGAAGACGAGCGGGGGGGCAGAATGAGCAGTTCTTC. This gives the protein CASSRRRAGGQNEQFF.

Ten or more counts support this clonotype. This chain joins TRBV24-1 and TRBJ2-3; D tentatively fits TRBD1 or TRBD2 (5 bases each). The CDR3 loop spans 15 amino acids. Deletions cut 6 bases from V and 7 bases from J, with 19 bases between. Germline CDR1 and CDR2: KGHDR and SFDVKD. As DNA, the CDR3 is TGTGCCACCAGTCCCGGCGTCCTCGGGGCTAATACGCAGTATTTT. As protein: CATSPGVLGANTQYF.

This clonotype was detected ten times or more. CDR3 DNA sequence: TGTGCCAGCAGCTCCCGGGGGGGAAGGACGGCAGATACGCAGTATTTT. Residues: CASSSRGGRTADTQYF. V and J are TRBV7-3 and TRBJ2-3; TRBD2 aligns across 8 bases. This CDR3 is built from 16 residues. In germline, CDR1 is SGHTA, CDR2 FQGTGA. The trim removed 4 bases at V and 4 bases at J, leaving 10 bases unmatched. The variable domain in full, completed from reference TRBV7-3 and TRBJ2-3, reads GAGVSQTPSNKVTEKGKYVELRCDPISGHTALYWYRQSLGQGPEFLIYFQGTGAADDSGLPNDRFFAVRPEGSVSTLKIQRTERGDSAVYLCASSSRGGRTADTQYFGPGTRLTVL.

This chain connects TRBV10-3 to TRBJ2-1, with TRBD1 identical over 8 bases. Germline CDR1 is ENHRY and CDR2 is SYGVKD. V lost 4 bases and J lost 7; bases outside the gene matches: 6. The CDR3 contains 14 residues. The CDR3 bases are TGTGCCATCAGTGGAACCCGGACAGGGAATGAGCAGTTCTTC. Encoded protein: CAISGTRTGNEQFF.

The chain carries TRBV20-1 and TRBJ2-3, with 10 bases aligning to TRBD2. This CDR3 spans 15 amino acids. CDR1 is DFQATT, CDR2 SNEGSKA, per germline (reference sequence). V shed 6 bases, J shed 5 bases, and the junction held 11 bases outside the gene matches. The CDR3 nucleotides read TGCAGTGCATCCAGCGGGGGGGCCAAGGGAGATACGCAGTATTTT. Encoded protein: CSASSGGAKGDTQYF.

This clonotype has ten or more counts. The chain couples TRBV3-1 to TRBJ1-2; tentative D call: TRBD1 (5 bases). Germline-derived CDR1 and CDR2 are LGHDT and YNNKEL (reference sequence). Trimming took 2 bases from V and 5 from J, leaving 15 bases between them. There are 15 residues in the CDR3. CDR3 sequence reads: CASSQSTGRGYGYTF. DNA for the CDR3: TGTGCCAGCAGCCAAAGCACAGGAAGAGGTTATGGCTACACCTTC. Variable domain in full (rest from reference TRBV3-1 and TRBJ1-2): DTAVSQTPKYLVTQMGNDKSIKCEQNLGHDTMYWYKQDSKKFLKIMFSYNNKELIINETVPNRFSPKSPDKAHLNLHINSLELGDSAVYFCASSQSTGRGYGYTFGSGTRLTVV.

This chain uses TRBV6-6 with TRBJ2-1, with a tentative D call TRBD1 (5 bases). V was cut by 4 bases and J by 0 bases, with 13 bases left in between. The germline CDR1 and CDR2 sequences are MNHNY and SVGAGI (reference sequence). The CDR3 is made up of 16 amino acids. In nucleotides, the CDR3 is TGTGCCAGCAGTTCCAAACAGGCCAACTCCTACAATGAGCAGTTCTTC. It specifies CASSSKQANSYNEQFF.

The chain joins TRBV29-1 to TRBJ2-1; 9 nucleotides align to TRBD2. This CDR3 region has 13 residues. After removal of 7 bases from V and 8 bases from J, the junction contained 9 bases not matched to a gene. Germline CDR1 and CDR2: SQVTM and ANQGSEA. The CDR3 sequence: CSGQRGEYDEQFF. CDR3 bases: TGCAGCGGACAGCGGGGGGAATACGATGAGCAGTTCTTC.

Many counts were recorded for this clonotype. The chain couples TRBV6-6 to TRBJ1-2; TRBD1 matches 10 bases. CDR1 is MNHNY, CDR2 SVGAGI, per germline (reference sequence). With 6 bases clipped from V and 4 bases from J, the junction kept 5 bases outside the gene matches. This CDR3 has 14 residues. The CDR3 DNA sequence: TGTGCCAGCAGCCGGGACAGGGGAAGCTATGGCTACACCTTC. Protein: CASSRDRGSYGYTF.

The chain links TRBV11-2 to TRBJ2-1; 11 nucleotides match TRBD2. The CDR3 runs to 14 residues. Per the germline V gene, CDR1 is SGHAT and CDR2 is FQNNGV. The ends lost 9 bases at V and 0 bases at J; junction bases unmatched: 1. In DNA form, the CDR3 reads TGTGCCAGTACTAGCGGGAGCTCCTACAATGAGCAGTTCTTC. This gives the protein CASTSGSSYNEQFF.

This clonotype was detected a few times. The chain uses TRBV7-9 and TRBJ1-1, with D tentatively TRBD1 (5 bases). The CDR3 totals 12 residues. Germline V lookup: CDR1 SEHNR, CDR2 FQNEAQ (reference sequence). V lost 3 bases and J lost 6, with 8 bases in between. CDR3 loop: CASSFGGAEAFF. DNA of the CDR3: TGTGCCAGCAGCTTTGGGGGGGCTGAAGCTTTCTTT.

This clonotype was seen at least ten times. The chain combines TRBV12-3 or TRBV12-4 with TRBJ2-5; no reliable D call. This CDR3 comprises 14 residues. V lost 6 bases, J lost 1 base, and 12 bases lay in between. CDR3 bases: TGTGCCAGCAGCCCCGTCAGGCTCCAAGAGACCCAGTACTTC. It is translated as CASSPVRLQETQYF.

This clonotype turned up a few times. The chain employs TRBV12-3 or TRBV12-4 and TRBJ2-3; 10 bases line up with TRBD2. The CDR3 is 15 amino acids. J was trimmed by 2 bases and V by 6 bases; bases with no gene match: 5. The CDR3: CASSYSGGPTDTQYF. Written as DNA, the CDR3 is TGTGCCAGCAGCTATAGCGGGGGGCCCACAGATACGCAGTATTTT.

V usage is TRBV10-3 and J usage is TRBJ1-5; D ambiguous. The CDR3 contains 15 residues. V gave up 6 bases and J gave up 2 bases, with 14 bases separating them. Germline V lookup: CDR1 ENHRY, CDR2 SYGVKD. The CDR3 reads CAISENMGGNQPQHF. The CDR3 coding sequence is TGTGCCATCAGCGAAAATATGGGTGGCAATCAGCCCCAGCATTTT.

In the case of this clonotype: One base away lies a much larger clone, so this may be a sequencing read error. The chain carries TRBV5-4 and TRBJ2-2; TRBD1 is a possible D gene (6 bases). V lost 4 bases, J lost 6 bases, and 16 bases lay in between. Germline V gene lookup returns CDR1 SGHNT and CDR2 YYREEE (reference sequence). This CDR3 region has 15 residues. CDR3 DNA sequence: TGTGCCAGCAGCCCAGGGGAAAGGCTCTCCGGGGAGCTGTTTTTT. Protein sequence: CASSPGERLSGELFF. The full variable domain, rest sourced from reference TRBV5-4 and TRBJ2-2, is ETGVTQSPTHLIKTRGQQVTLRCSSQSGHNTVSWYQQALGQGPQFIFQYYREEENGRGNFPPRFSGLQFPNYSSELNVNALELDDSALYLCASSPGERLSGELFFGEGSRLTVL.